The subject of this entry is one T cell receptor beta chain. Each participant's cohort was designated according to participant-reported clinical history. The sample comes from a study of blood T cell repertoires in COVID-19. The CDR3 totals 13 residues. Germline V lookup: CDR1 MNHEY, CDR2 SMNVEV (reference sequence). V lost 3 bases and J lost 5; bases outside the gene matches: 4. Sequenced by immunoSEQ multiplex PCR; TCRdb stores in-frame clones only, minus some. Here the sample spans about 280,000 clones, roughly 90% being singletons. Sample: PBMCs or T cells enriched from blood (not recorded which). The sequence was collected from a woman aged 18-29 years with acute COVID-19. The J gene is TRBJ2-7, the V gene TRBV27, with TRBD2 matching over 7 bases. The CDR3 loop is CASSFTSADEQYF. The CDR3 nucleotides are TGTGCCAGCAGTTTTACTAGCGCTGACGAGCAGTACTTC.